The subject of this entry is one T cell receptor beta chain. The CDR3 extends over 16 amino acids. Germline assignment: CDR1 LNHNV and CDR2 YYDKDF (reference sequence). V was pared by 1 base and J by 0 bases, with 4 bases of the junction left unmatched. Profiling relied on immunoSEQ multiplex PCR, and the TCRdb table lists in-frame clones only, not all of them. The sample contains 5,500 to 8,000 clones, around 66% of which appear only once. This sample was included in a study of tumor-infiltrating lymphocytes in localized non-small cell lung cancer. The genes are TRBV15 and TRBJ1-1; 8 nucleotides align to TRBD1. The receptor comes from a human donor with non-small cell lung cancer. The specimen was uninvolved lung tissue not adjacent to the tumor. The CDR3 DNA reads TGTGCCACCAGCAGAGCCGGACAGGGTATGAACACTGAAGCTTTCTTT. Its translation: CATSRAGQGMNTEAFF.